The 9 T cell receptor beta chains below were found in one sample sequenced in a study of blood T cell repertoires in COVID-19. The protocol was immunoSEQ multiplex PCR, while the TCRdb copy is restricted to in-frame clones and leaves out a portion. The top ten hold under 6.5% of the sample, which has roughly 330,000 clones, roughly nine tenths seen once. Input material: peripheral blood. The receptors come from a man aged 18 to 30 who had recovered from COVID-19.

The CDR3 sequence is CASSLALTGWDGYTF. CDR3 sequence (DNA): TGTGCCAGCAGCTTAGCGTTAACGGGGTGGGATGGCTACACCTTC. This chain connects TRBV7-8 to TRBJ1-2; no definite D call. The germline CDR1 and CDR2 sequences are SGHVS and FQNEAQ. The V end lost 0 bases, the J end lost 6 bases, and 14 bases lay between the germline ends. This CDR3 contains 15 residues.

The chain is built from TRBV7-3 and TRBJ2-5; D might be TRBD1 (6 bases). Germline CDR1 reads SGHTA; CDR2 reads FQGTGA. The CDR3 totals 15 residues. V lost 1 base and J 4 bases, leaving 13 bases between the germline ends. In DNA, the CDR3 is TGTGCCAGCAGCTTAATTGGGGACATCCCAGAGACCCAGTACTTC. It encodes CASSLIGDIPETQYF.

The chain recombines TRBV11-2 with TRBJ2-1, with TRBD2 matching over 13 bases. V lost 4 bases to trimming and J lost 7 bases; unmatched junction nucleotides: 4. This CDR3 has 15 amino acids. CDR1 and CDR2 from the germline V gene are SGHAT and FQNNGV. The CDR3 DNA sequence: TGTGCCAGCAGCTCCTTACTAGCGGGGGGGAATGAGCAGTTCTTC. Its protein product is CASSSLLAGGNEQFF.

The chain combines TRBV6-5 with TRBJ1-1; weak D call: TRBD1 (5 bases). The CDR3 length is 15 residues. V dropped 0 bases and J dropped 3 bases, with 11 bases sitting between them. CDR1 is MNHEY and CDR2 is SVGAGI in the germline V gene. The CDR3 region is CASSYSSRVDTEAFF. In DNA form, the CDR3 reads TGTGCCAGCAGTTACTCATCCAGGGTAGACACTGAAGCTTTCTTT.

The V and J genes are TRBV19 and TRBJ2-7, with 8 bases identical to TRBD2. Losses at the gene ends were 3 bases for V and 2 bases for J; bases not matched to a gene: 9. The germline V gene has CDR1 LNHDA and CDR2 SQIVND (reference sequence). This CDR3 has 16 residues. CDR3 in amino acids: CASSIVGGGTTYEQYF. CDR3 bases: TGTGCCAGTAGTATTGTAGGCGGGGGGACGACCTACGAGCAGTACTTC.

The chain links TRBV4-1 to TRBJ2-7; 10 bases are shared with TRBD2. Germline V gene sequence: CDR1 MGHRA, CDR2 YSYEKL. The CDR3 runs to 18 residues. The V gene end was trimmed by 1 base and the J gene end by 3 bases; junction bases not matched to a gene: 12. CDR3 protein: CASSQAPAGGGRGYEQYF. CDR3 in DNA: TGCGCCAGCAGCCAAGCCCCAGCGGGGGGGGGCCGTGGCTACGAGCAGTACTTC.

The chain couples TRBV7-9 to TRBJ1-4, with D unresolved. Between the trimmed V and J ends, which lost 4 bases and 4 bases, there was a span of 10 bases. In germline, CDR1 is SEHNR, CDR2 FQNEAQ (reference sequence). The CDR3 extends over 14 amino acids. As DNA, the CDR3 is TGTGCCAGCAGCTCGAGCGGGGTTAATGAAAAACTGTTTTTT. As protein: CASSSSGVNEKLFF.

This chain connects TRBV9 to TRBJ2-3; 9 bases map to TRBD1. This CDR3 region has 14 residues. Trimming took 3 bases from V and 9 from J; bases not matched to a gene: 8. Germline V CDR1 and CDR2: SGDLS, YYNGEE. The CDR3 coding sequence is TGTGCCAGCAGCGCTGGACAGGGGAAAGTCACGCAGTATTTT. Protein sequence: CASSAGQGKVTQYF.

The genes are TRBV11-2 and TRBJ2-7, with D tentatively TRBD1 (5 bases). Deletions cut 1 base from V and 7 bases from J, with 8 bases between. There are 12 residues in the CDR3. Germline CDR1 is SGHAT and CDR2 is FQNNGV. The CDR3 here is CASSLGRTEQYF. The DNA for the CDR3 is TGTGCCAGCAGCTTAGGACGGACAGAGCAGTACTTC.